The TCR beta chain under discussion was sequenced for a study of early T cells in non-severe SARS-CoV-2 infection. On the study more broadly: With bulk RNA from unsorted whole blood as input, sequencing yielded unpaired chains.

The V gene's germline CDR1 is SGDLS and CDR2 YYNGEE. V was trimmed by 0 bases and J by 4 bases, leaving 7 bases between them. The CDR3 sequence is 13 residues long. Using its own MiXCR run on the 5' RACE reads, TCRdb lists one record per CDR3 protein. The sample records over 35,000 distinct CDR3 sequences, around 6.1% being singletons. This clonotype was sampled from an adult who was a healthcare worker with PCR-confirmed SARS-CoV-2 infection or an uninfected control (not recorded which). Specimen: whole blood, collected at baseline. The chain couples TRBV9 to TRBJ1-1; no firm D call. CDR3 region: CASSVDEGTEAFF. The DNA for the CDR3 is TGTGCCAGCAGCGTAGACGAAGGCACTGAAGCTTTCTTT.